These 13 T cell receptor beta chains originate from one sample sequenced in a study of T and B cells in COVID-19 patients. Each TRB amplification used about 250-550 ng of genomic DNA from blood. Multiplex PCR with BIOMED2 TRB-A/B primer pools amplified TRB rearrangements. TCRdb redid the calling of the multiplex PCR reads with MiXCR, one entry per CDR3 protein. There are some 7,800 distinct CDR3 sequences in the sample; around 25% occur only once, and around 6.4% lies in the top ten. The sample taken for sequencing was blood. The receptors shown here come from a human donor who had recovered from COVID-19.

The chain combines TRBV6-5 with TRBJ1-1; 9 bases line up with TRBD1. V trimming: 3 bases; J trimming: 8 bases; junction bases outside the gene matches: 25. CDR1 is MNHEY, CDR2 SVGAGI, per germline. The CDR3 is made up of 20 amino acids. The CDR3 sequence: CASSYRAYIVGQGGGREAFF. The CDR3 DNA follows: TGTGCCAGCAGTTATAGGGCATACATTGTGGGACAGGGAGGGGGAAGGGAAGCTTTCTTT.

V gene TRBV27 combines with J gene TRBJ2-6, with D tentatively TRBD2 (6 bases). Per the germline V gene, CDR1 is MNHEY and CDR2 is SMNVEV (reference sequence). The CDR3 length is 19 residues. Trimming stripped 6 bases from V and 1 base from J, with 22 bases between. The CDR3 DNA sequence: TGTGCCAGCAGCTCCGTTGCCGGGAGCCGAGAATCTGGGGCCAACGTCCTGACTTTC. Protein sequence: CASSSVAGSRESGANVLTF.

With regard to this clonotype: This sequence may be a read error, since a much larger clone differs from it by one base. The chain employs TRBV6-5 and TRBJ1-2; TRBD1 matches 7 bases. The CDR3 contains 14 residues. In germline, CDR1 is MNHEY, CDR2 SVGAGI. The CDR3 DNA reads as TGTGCCAGCAGTCCCGGGACAGCTCACTATGGCAACACCTTC. As protein: CASSPGTAHYGNTF.

This sequence joins TRBV5-5 and TRBJ1-1; D not resolved. Looked up from germline, CDR1 is SGHKS and CDR2 is YYEKEE (reference sequence). Trimming removed 6 bases at V and 3 bases at J, with 9 bases between. The CDR3 runs to 12 residues. Here the CDR3 reads CASIPRYTEAFF. The CDR3 nucleotides are TGTGCCAGCATTCCGAGGTACACTGAAGCTTTCTTT.

The chain employs TRBV20-1 and TRBJ2-2, with D uncertain. V lost 3 bases, J lost 1 base, and 15 bases lay in between. The germline CDR1 and CDR2 sequences are DFQATT and SNEGSKA (reference sequence). The CDR3 consists of 16 residues. DNA of the CDR3: TGCAGTGCTAGGCGTTTAGAGGCAGGGAACACCGGGGAGCTGTTTTTT. Translating gives CSARRLEAGNTGELFF.

This clonotype occurred many times. V gene TRBV6-5 combines with J gene TRBJ2-7; 9 bases line up with TRBD1. CDR1 is MNHEY and CDR2 is SVGAGI in the germline V gene. After removal of 6 bases from V and 5 bases from J, the junction contained 11 bases not matched to a gene. This CDR3 contains 15 residues. The CDR3 coding sequence is TGTGCCAGCAGCGGGGGGACAGGGTCCGGCGACGAGCAGTACTTC. Encoded protein: CASSGGTGSGDEQYF.

This clonotype is labeled medium-sized. The V call is TRBV6-4, the J call TRBJ2-2; D is undetermined. This CDR3 is built from 13 residues. Germline loops: CDR1 MRHNA, CDR2 SNTAGT. V lost 4 bases and J lost 6, with 9 bases in between. CDR3: CASSVGAAGELFF. CDR3 DNA: TGTGCCAGCAGTGTTGGCGCGGCCGGGGAGCTGTTTTTT.

This clonotype has a count of ten or more. The rearrangement links TRBV24-1 to TRBJ2-6, with D possibly being TRBD1 or TRBD2 (5 bases each). With 2 bases removed from V and 0 bases from J, the gap between germline ends came to 7 bases. The CDR3 loop spans 16 amino acids. Germline CDR1 KGHDR, CDR2 SFDVKD. The CDR3 sequence: CATSDSGGSGANVLTF. The CDR3 bases are TGTGCCACCAGTGATTCTGGGGGCTCTGGGGCCAACGTCCTGACTTTC.

For the CDR3, the DNA is TGCAGTGCCCAAAGGGAGGGAGACCCAGATACGCAGTATTTT. This translates into CSAQREGDPDTQYF. V and J are TRBV20-1 and TRBJ2-3; the match to TRBD2 covers 7 bases. Trimming removed 6 bases from V and 4 bases from J; junction bases left unmatched: 10. Per germline, CDR1 DFQATT and CDR2 SNEGSKA (reference sequence). This CDR3 has 14 amino acids.

This clonotype appeared a few times. The rearrangement uses TRBV10-3 and TRBJ2-1, with a possible D match to TRBD2 (5 bases). The V and J ends lost 8 bases and 13 bases respectively, with 21 bases between them. The germline CDR1 and CDR2 sequences are ENHRY and SYGVKD. The CDR3 contains 13 residues. The CDR3 bases are TGTGCCATCCAATCGCCGGACGGAGGTCATCAGTTCTTC. Translated: CAIQSPDGGHQFF.

The rearrangement uses TRBV14 and TRBJ1-1; D gene ambiguous. V was trimmed by 6 bases and J by 8 bases, leaving 16 bases between them. Germline loops: CDR1 SGHDN, CDR2 FVKESK. This CDR3 has 13 amino acids. CDR3: CASRTTEPGEAFF. The CDR3 coding sequence is TGTGCCAGCAGAACAACCGAGCCGGGGGAAGCTTTCTTT.

The rearrangement joins TRBV29-1 to TRBJ2-7, with a weak D call TRBD1 (5 bases). The CDR3 consists of 13 residues. The V end lost 1 base, the J end lost 1 base, and 8 bases lay between the germline ends. Germline lookup yields CDR1 SQVTM and CDR2 ANQGSEA. The CDR3 nucleotides are TGCAGCGTTGAAGTGGGGCAATCCTACGAGCAGTACTTC. It yields the protein CSVEVGQSYEQYF.

In its sample, this clonotype was seen a few times. The J gene is TRBJ2-1, the V gene TRBV7-3; D is uncertain. Deletions cut 0 bases from V and 5 bases from J, with 2 bases between. The CDR3 sequence is 12 residues long. The germline CDR1 and CDR2 sequences are SGHTA and FQGTGA. The CDR3 loop is CASSLTDNEQFF. In nucleotides, the CDR3 is TGTGCCAGCAGCTTAACTGACAATGAGCAGTTCTTC.